This T cell receptor (beta chain) was identified during a study of response to subunit inactivated influenza vaccine. As concerns this clonotype: Its antigen remains unidentified.

Trimming cost V 2 bases and J 4 bases, with 11 bases left between them. This CDR3 region has 15 residues. Study results and limitations: Researchers suggested that each seasonal influenza vaccination recruits few new T cells.

TCRdb used MiXCR to reprocess the RT-PCR reads, holding one entry per CDR3 protein. The sample holds 700,000 to 800,000 distinct CDR3 sequences; around 18% are singletons and the top ten take around 9.9%. V usage is TRBV12-3 or TRBV12-4 and J usage is TRBJ2-2; TRBD2 might be the D (5 bases). The source material was PBMCs from blood, sampled approximately 5 days after vaccination. This sequence was found in a man aged 45-65 years who received an inactivated influenza vaccine. The CDR3 is CASSLSVAGTGELFF. As DNA, the CDR3 is TGTGCCAGCAGTTTAAGCGTCGCGGGCACCGGGGAGCTGTTTTTT.